These 13 T cell receptor beta chains were all obtained from the same sample, sequenced in a study of siplizumab effects on memory and regulatory T cells. Method: immunoSEQ multiplex PCR; TCRdb's copy keeps in-frame clones and lacks some. Of tens of thousands of clones listed, 80% to 90% are singletons. The sample consisted of Tregs sorted from blood. The receptors here all came from a human donor in good health.

The chain combines TRBV21-1 with TRBJ2-3; the table names TRBD2, a call not compared with the DNA. TRBV21-1 is a pseudogene segment. This CDR3 region has 16 residues. CDR3 nucleotides: TGTGCCAGTTCCCACCCTGGGGCTAGCGGGGGCGATACGCAGTATTTT. Its translation is CASSHPGASGGDTQYF.

This chain joins TRBV5-4 and TRBJ2-7; D is possibly TRBD1 (5 bases). The germline V gene encodes CDR1 SGHNT and CDR2 YYREEE (reference sequence). The CDR3 is made up of 15 amino acids. V dropped 5 bases and J dropped 6 bases, with 21 bases sitting between them. The DNA of the CDR3 is TGTGCCAGCAGGAGATTCGGGCAGGGTATCGGCGAGCAGTACTTC. Its protein is CASRRFGQGIGEQYF.

This chain links TRBV11-3 with TRBJ2-3, with 7 bases identical to TRBD1. The V and J ends lost 4 bases and 9 bases, in that order; junction bases with no gene match: 13. Per germline, CDR1 SGHNT and CDR2 YENEEA. This CDR3 has 15 residues. CDR3 sequence: CASSSGTDGKETQYF. CDR3 coding DNA: TGTGCCAGCAGCTCCGGGACAGATGGGAAAGAAACGCAGTATTTT. Based on the CDR3 plus reference TRBV11-3 and TRBJ2-3, the full variable domain is EAGVVQSPRYKIIEKKQPVAFWCNPISGHNTLYWYLQNLGQGPELLIRYENEEAVDDSQLPKDRFSAERLKGVDSTLKIQPAELGDSAVYLCASSSGTDGKETQYFGPGTRLTVL.

This clone was seen only once. This chain links TRBV14 with TRBJ2-1; D possibly corresponds to TRBD1 (6 bases). The CDR3 loop spans 14 amino acids. Trimming took 0 bases from V and 12 from J, leaving 15 bases between them. The germline V gene encodes CDR1 SGHDN and CDR2 FVKESK. The CDR3 region is CASSQDARRRGQFF. The DNA for the CDR3 is TGTGCCAGCAGCCAAGATGCCCGACGCAGGGGGCAGTTCTTC.

The chain uses TRBV4-1 and TRBJ2-2; D possibly matches TRBD1 or TRBD2 (5 bases each). Germline CDR1 MGHRA, CDR2 YSYEKL. The length of the CDR3 is 17 residues. V lost 3 bases and J lost 1, with 15 bases in between. CDR3 residues: CASSHTGLAENTGELFF. CDR3 nucleotides: TGCGCCAGCAGCCATACAGGACTCGCGGAGAACACCGGGGAGCTGTTTTTT.

The chain employs TRBV6-6 and TRBJ2-1; 8 bases agree with TRBD2. Germline V gives CDR1 MNHNY, CDR2 SVGAGI (reference sequence). V was clipped by 2 bases and J by 5 bases; unmatched bases: 8. The CDR3 runs 16 residues. The CDR3 is CASSYPGLARNNEQFF. In DNA, the CDR3 is TGTGCCAGCAGTTACCCTGGACTAGCCCGTAACAATGAGCAGTTCTTC.

V usage is TRBV6-1 and J usage is TRBJ1-4; D is ambiguous. The CDR3 has 14 residues. The V and J ends lost 5 bases and 0 bases respectively, with 7 bases between them. The germline gives CDR1 MNHNS, CDR2 SASEGT. This chain's CDR3 is CASSLQSTNEKLFF. The CDR3 DNA sequence: TGTGCCAGCAGTCTACAGTCAACTAATGAAAAACTGTTTTTT.

V gene TRBV7-2 combines with J gene TRBJ2-7, with D possibly called TRBD1 or TRBD2 (5 bases each). The length of the CDR3 is 14 residues. V was cut by 4 bases and J by 2 bases, with 12 bases left in between. Germline assignment: CDR1 SGHTA and CDR2 FQGNSA. CDR3 residues: CASSSLRGPYEQYF. DNA for the CDR3: TGTGCCAGCAGCTCACTACGGGGACCCTACGAGCAGTACTTC.

The J gene is TRBJ2-7, the V gene TRBV28; D is unclear. V dropped 2 bases and J dropped 4 bases, with 6 bases sitting between them. The CDR3 contains 12 residues. In germline, CDR1 is MDHEN, CDR2 SYDVKM. CDR3 amino acids: CASSLVGYEQYF. The CDR3 DNA reads as TGTGCCAGCAGTTTAGTAGGTTACGAGCAGTACTTC.

V and J are TRBV2 and TRBJ2-2; D is possibly TRBD2 (5 bases). Trimming shortened V by 11 bases and J by 2 bases, and 18 bases separated the two germline ends. This CDR3 region has 15 residues. Germline assignment: CDR1 SNHLY and CDR2 FYNNEI. CDR3 region: CAPSRSRDNTGELFF. CDR3 nucleotides: TGTGCCCCTTCGCGTAGTCGGGATAACACCGGGGAGCTGTTTTTT.

The chain links TRBV5-6 to TRBJ2-1; D may match TRBD1 or TRBD2 (5 bases each). Germline V gene data show CDR1 as SGHDT and CDR2 as YYEEEE. V was shortened by 4 bases and J by 7 bases, with 12 bases between the two germline ends. The CDR3 loop spans 13 amino acids. CDR3 DNA sequence: TGTGCCAGCAGCCAGACGGGGCAAAATGAGCAGTTCTTC. Protein sequence: CASSQTGQNEQFF.

The chain employs TRBV2 and TRBJ2-7, with 13 bases matching TRBD2. The ends lost 6 bases at V and 4 bases at J; junction bases unmatched: 9. The CDR3 sequence is 16 residues long. Looked up from germline, CDR1 is SNHLY and CDR2 is FYNNEI. CDR3 sequence (DNA): TGTGCCAGCAGCTTGGCCGGGACTAGCGGGGTATACGAGCAGTACTTC. It encodes CASSLAGTSGVYEQYF.

The V gene is TRBV7-3, the J gene TRBJ2-2; D uncertain. Between the trimmed V and J ends, which lost 5 bases and 0 bases, there was a span of 25 bases. The CDR3 runs 20 residues. Germline V gives CDR1 SGHTA, CDR2 FQGTGA. This chain's CDR3 is CASSLPLGSFQSPNTGELFF. The CDR3 region has the DNA TGTGCCAGCAGCCTTCCTTTGGGCAGCTTTCAGTCACCGAACACCGGGGAGCTGTTTTTT.